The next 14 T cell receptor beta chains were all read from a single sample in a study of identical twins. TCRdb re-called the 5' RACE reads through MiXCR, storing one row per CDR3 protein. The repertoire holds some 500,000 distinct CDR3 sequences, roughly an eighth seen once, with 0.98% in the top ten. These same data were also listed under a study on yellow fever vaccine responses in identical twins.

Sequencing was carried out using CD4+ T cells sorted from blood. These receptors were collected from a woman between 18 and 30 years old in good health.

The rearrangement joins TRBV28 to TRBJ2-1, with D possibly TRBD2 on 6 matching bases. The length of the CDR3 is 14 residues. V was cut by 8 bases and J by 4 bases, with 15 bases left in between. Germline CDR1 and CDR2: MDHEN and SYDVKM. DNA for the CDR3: TGTGCCAGCTGCACTAGCAGAACGTACAATGAGCAGTTCTTC. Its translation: CASCTSRTYNEQFF.

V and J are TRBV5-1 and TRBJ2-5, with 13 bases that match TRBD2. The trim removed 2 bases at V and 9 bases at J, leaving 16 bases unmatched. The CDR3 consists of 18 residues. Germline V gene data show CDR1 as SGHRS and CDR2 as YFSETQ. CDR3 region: CASSFQTSGRALWGAQYF. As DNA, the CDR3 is TGCGCCAGCAGCTTTCAAACTAGCGGGAGGGCCCTATGGGGGGCCCAGTACTTC.

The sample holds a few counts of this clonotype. The CDR3 loop is CASSYTGSPNTEAFF. The CDR3 nucleotides are TGTGCCAGCAGTTACACCGGGTCCCCGAACACTGAAGCTTTCTTT. The chain recombines TRBV6-2 or TRBV6-3 with TRBJ1-1; D not resolved. The V end lost 2 bases, the J end lost 1 base, and 11 bases lay between the germline ends. The germline gives CDR1 MNHEY, CDR2 SVGEGT. This CDR3 has 15 amino acids.

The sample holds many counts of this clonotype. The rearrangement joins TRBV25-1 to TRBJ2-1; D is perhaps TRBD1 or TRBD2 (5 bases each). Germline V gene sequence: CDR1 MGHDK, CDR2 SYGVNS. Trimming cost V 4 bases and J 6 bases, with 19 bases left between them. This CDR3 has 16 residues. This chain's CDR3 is CASSAPGPITFNEQFF. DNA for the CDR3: TGTGCCAGCAGTGCTCCGGGACCTATAACTTTCAATGAGCAGTTCTTC.

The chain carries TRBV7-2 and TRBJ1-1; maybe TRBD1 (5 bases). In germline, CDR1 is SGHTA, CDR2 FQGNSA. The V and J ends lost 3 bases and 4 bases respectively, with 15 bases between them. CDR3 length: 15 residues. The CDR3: CASSLSGPRGTEAFF. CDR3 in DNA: TGTGCCAGCAGCTTGTCCGGGCCAAGGGGCACTGAAGCTTTCTTT.

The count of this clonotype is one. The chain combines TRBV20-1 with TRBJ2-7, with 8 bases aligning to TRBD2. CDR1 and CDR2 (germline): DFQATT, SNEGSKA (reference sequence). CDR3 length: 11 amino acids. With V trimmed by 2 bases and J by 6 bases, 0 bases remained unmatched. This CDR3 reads CSARLAGEQYF. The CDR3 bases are TGCAGTGCTAGACTAGCGGGCGAGCAGTACTTC.

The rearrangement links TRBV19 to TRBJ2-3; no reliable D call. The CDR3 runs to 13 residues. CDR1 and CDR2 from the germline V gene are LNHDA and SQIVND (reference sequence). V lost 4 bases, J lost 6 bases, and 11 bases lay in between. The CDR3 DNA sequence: TGTGCCAGTAGTAGTCGGGCCCCGGATACGCAGTATTTT. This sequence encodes CASSSRAPDTQYF.

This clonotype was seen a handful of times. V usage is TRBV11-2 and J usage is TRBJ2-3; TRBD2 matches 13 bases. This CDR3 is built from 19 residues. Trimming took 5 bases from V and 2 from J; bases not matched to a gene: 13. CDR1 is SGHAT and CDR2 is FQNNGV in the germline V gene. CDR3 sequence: CASSKVGLAGVPSTDTQYF. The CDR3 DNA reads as TGTGCCAGCAGCAAAGTCGGACTAGCGGGAGTTCCCTCCACAGATACGCAGTATTTT. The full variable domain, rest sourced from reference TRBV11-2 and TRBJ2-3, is EAGVAQSPRYKIIEKRQSVAFWCNPISGHATLYWYQQILGQGPKLLIQFQNNGVVDDSQLPKDRFSAERLKGVDSTLKIQPAKLEDSAVYLCASSKVGLAGVPSTDTQYFGPGTRLTVL.

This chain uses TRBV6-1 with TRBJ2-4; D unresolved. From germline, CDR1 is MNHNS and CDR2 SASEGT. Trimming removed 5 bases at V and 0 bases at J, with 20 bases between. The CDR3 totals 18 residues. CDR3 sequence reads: CASSKIKSTGLAKNIQYF. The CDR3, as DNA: TGTGCCAGCAGTAAGATTAAATCGACTGGCCTAGCCAAAAACATTCAGTACTTC.

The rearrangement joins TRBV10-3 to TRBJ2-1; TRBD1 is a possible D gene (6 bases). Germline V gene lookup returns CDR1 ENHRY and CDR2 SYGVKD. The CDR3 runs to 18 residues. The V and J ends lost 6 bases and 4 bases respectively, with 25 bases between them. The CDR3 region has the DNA TGTGCCATCAGCCGCAGGGGATTACGGCGGAACCTGTACAATGAGCAGTTCTTC. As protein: CAISRRGLRRNLYNEQFF.

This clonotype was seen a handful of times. The CDR3 DNA sequence: TGTGCCAGCAGGCGGGACCACTACGAGCAGTACTTC. As protein: CASRRDHYEQYF. The chain couples TRBV12-3 or TRBV12-4 to TRBJ2-7; maybe TRBD2 (6 bases). The CDR3 is 12 amino acids. The V end lost 6 bases, the J end lost 3 bases, and 9 bases lay between the germline ends.

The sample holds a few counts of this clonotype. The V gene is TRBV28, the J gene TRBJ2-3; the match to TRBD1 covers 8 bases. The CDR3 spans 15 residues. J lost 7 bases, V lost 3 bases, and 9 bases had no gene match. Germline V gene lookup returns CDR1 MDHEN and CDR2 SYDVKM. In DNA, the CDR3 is TGTGCCAGCAGTTTTCTGGCAGGGGGCGTAAATACGCAGTATTTT. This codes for CASSFLAGGVNTQYF. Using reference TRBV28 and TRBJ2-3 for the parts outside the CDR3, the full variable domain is DVKVTQSSRYLVKRTGEKVFLECVQDMDHENMFWYRQDPGLGLRLIYFSYDVKMKEKGDIPEGYSVSREKKERFSLILESASTNQTSMYLCASSFLAGGVNTQYFGPGTRLTVL.

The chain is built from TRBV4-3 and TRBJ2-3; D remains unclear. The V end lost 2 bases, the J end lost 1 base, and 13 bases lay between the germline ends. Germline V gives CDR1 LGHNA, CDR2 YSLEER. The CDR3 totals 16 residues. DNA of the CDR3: TGCGCCAGCAGCCAAACCGGTTTGGACGGCACAGATACGCAGTATTTT. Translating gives CASSQTGLDGTDTQYF.

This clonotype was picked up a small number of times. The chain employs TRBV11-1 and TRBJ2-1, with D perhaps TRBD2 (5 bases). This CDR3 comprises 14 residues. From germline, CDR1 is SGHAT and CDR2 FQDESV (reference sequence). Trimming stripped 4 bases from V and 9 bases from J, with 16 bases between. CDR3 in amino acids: CASSSGLPGSEQFF. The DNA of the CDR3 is TGTGCCAGCAGCTCCGGACTCCCGGGCAGTGAGCAGTTCTTC. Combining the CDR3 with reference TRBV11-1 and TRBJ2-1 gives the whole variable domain EAEVAQSPRYKITEKSQAVAFWCDPISGHATLYWYRQILGQGPELLVQFQDESVVDDSQLPKDRFSAERLKGVDSTLKIQPAELGDSAMYLCASSSGLPGSEQFFGPGTRLTVL.